This entry lists 22 T cell receptor beta chains sequenced from one sample in a study of blood T cell repertoires in COVID-19. Method: immunoSEQ multiplex PCR; TCRdb's copy keeps in-frame clones and lacks some. The sample contains some 380,000 clones, 70% to 85% of which appear only once. Source material: peripheral blood. The receptors come from a human donor with acute or convalescent COVID-19. The donor label of this sample is uncertain.

The rearrangement uses TRBV28 and TRBJ2-1; 9 nucleotides align to TRBD1. Germline CDR1 is MDHEN and CDR2 is SYDVKM. The V gene end was trimmed by 2 bases and the J gene end by 4 bases; junction bases not matched to a gene: 3. This CDR3 has 15 residues. DNA for the CDR3: TGTGCCAGCAGTTTAGTGGGACAGGGATACAATGAGCAGTTCTTC. Translated, it gives CASSLVGQGYNEQFF.

This clone showed up just once. This chain joins TRBV6-1 and TRBJ2-7, with D possibly TRBD1 on 6 matching bases. The ends were cut back, 3 bases at V and 1 base at J, with 13 bases in the middle. This CDR3 region has 15 residues. CDR1 is MNHNS and CDR2 is SASEGT in the germline V gene. The CDR3 DNA reads TGTGCCAGCAGTGATATCGGGACACCGTCCTACGAGCAGTACTTC. It codes for CASSDIGTPSYEQYF.

The chain has TRBV30 and TRBJ1-6; D is possibly TRBD1 (5 bases). CDR3 length: 14 amino acids. The ends were cut back, 0 bases at V and 4 bases at J, with 7 bases in the middle. CDR1 is GTSNPN and CDR2 is SVGIG in the germline V gene (reference sequence). The CDR3 loop is CAWSVRGYNSPLHF. CDR3 DNA sequence: TGTGCCTGGAGTGTCCGGGGGTATAATTCACCCCTCCACTTT. Looking up the rest from reference TRBV30 and TRBJ1-6 gives the full variable domain: SQTIHQWPATLVQPVGSPLSLECTVEGTSNPNLYWYRQAAGRGLQLLFYSVGIGQISSEVPQNLSASRPQDRQFILSSKKLLLSDSGFYLCAWSVRGYNSPLHFGNGTRLTVT.

V and J are TRBV14 and TRBJ1-1; 10 nucleotides match TRBD1. Germline V gives CDR1 SGHDN, CDR2 FVKESK. This CDR3 comprises 14 residues. The V and J ends lost 4 bases and 5 bases, in that order; junction bases with no gene match: 4. CDR3 bases: TGTGCCAGCAGCCTGACAGGGGGCGGGACTGAAGCTTTCTTT. Its protein product is CASSLTGGGTEAFF.

V gene TRBV6-6 combines with J gene TRBJ1-2, with D perhaps matching TRBD1 (6 bases). The CDR3 length is 17 residues. The germline V gene encodes CDR1 MNHNY and CDR2 SVGAGI (reference sequence). The V gene lost 5 bases and the J gene lost 8 bases, with 27 bases spanning the gap. For the CDR3, the DNA is TGTGCCAGCAGTCCACCCCGAACTACAGGGAAAAGAGAGGGCTACACCTTC. It is translated as CASSPPRTTGKREGYTF.

The V gene is TRBV18, the J gene TRBJ1-2; 7 nucleotides align to TRBD1. Trimming took 3 bases from V and 6 from J; bases not matched to a gene: 13. CDR3 length: 16 amino acids. Germline V lookup: CDR1 KGHSH, CDR2 LQKENI. The CDR3 nucleotides are TGTGCCAGCTCACCCCAAGGGGGCACCGGGGGAGATGGCTACACCTTC. This gives the protein CASSPQGGTGGDGYTF.

In its sample, this clone was seen once. The chain combines TRBV6-5 with TRBJ2-1; perhaps TRBD1 as D (6 bases). Looked up from germline, CDR1 is MNHEY and CDR2 is SVGAGI. Trimming pared 6 bases from V and 1 base from J, leaving 10 bases between. CDR3 length equals 14 residues. The CDR3 sequence is CASRRGQSYNEQFF. In DNA form, the CDR3 reads TGTGCCAGCAGACGCGGACAGTCCTACAATGAGCAGTTCTTC.

The V and J genes are TRBV14 and TRBJ1-1; tentative D call: TRBD1 (5 bases). V was shortened by 3 bases and J by 3 bases, with 14 bases between the two germline ends. Germline V gives CDR1 SGHDN, CDR2 FVKESK. CDR3 size: 15 residues. CDR3 region: CASSQEYGGYTEAFF. The CDR3 nucleotides are TGTGCCAGCAGCCAGGAGTACGGGGGATACACTGAAGCTTTCTTT.

In its sample, this clone was seen a few times. The rearrangement uses TRBV19 and TRBJ1-2; D is unclear. The CDR3 length is 13 residues. V lost 4 bases and J lost 3, with 9 bases in between. Germline values: CDR1 LNHDA, CDR2 SQIVND (reference sequence). DNA for the CDR3: TGTGCCAGTAGTAGAAAGGGAGACTATGGCTACACCTTC. Its translation is CASSRKGDYGYTF.

V is TRBV6-5 and J is TRBJ1-1; D is uncertain. CDR1 is MNHEY and CDR2 is SVGAGI in the germline V gene. This CDR3 has 13 residues. Trimming took 1 base from V and 6 from J, leaving 9 bases between them. The CDR3 is CASSYLSPPEAFF. In DNA, the CDR3 is TGTGCCAGCAGTTACTTGAGCCCCCCTGAAGCTTTCTTT.

Many counts were recorded for this clone. This sequence joins TRBV30 and TRBJ1-2; possible D gene TRBD1, 5 bases. CDR1 GTSNPN and CDR2 SVGIG come from the germline V gene (reference sequence). CDR3 length: 13 amino acids. V gave up 0 bases and J gave up 4 bases, with 9 bases separating them. The CDR3, as DNA: TGTGCCTGGAGTGTGGACACGGTCTATGGCTACACCTTC. Translation: CAWSVDTVYGYTF.

J is TRBJ1-4 and V is TRBV18, with D maybe TRBD1 (5 bases). Germline V gene lookup returns CDR1 KGHSH and CDR2 LQKENI. V lost 6 bases to trimming and J lost 0 bases, with 14 bases between them. This CDR3 spans 16 amino acids. CDR3 DNA sequence: TGTGCCAGCTCCGCAAATCCGACAGCAACTAATGAAAAACTGTTTTTT. It is translated as CASSANPTATNEKLFF.

V gene TRBV11-1 combines with J gene TRBJ1-3; D call uncertain. The germline V gene encodes CDR1 SGHAT and CDR2 FQDESV (reference sequence). This CDR3 region has 15 residues. V lost 4 bases and J 0 bases, leaving 10 bases between the germline ends. The CDR3 DNA reads as TGTGCCAGCAGCTCCGATACTCTCTCTGGAAACACCATATATTTT. Residues: CASSSDTLSGNTIYF.

This chain links TRBV29-1 with TRBJ2-5; D unresolved. CDR3 length: 11 residues. V lost 0 bases and J lost 7, with 6 bases in between. Per the germline V gene, CDR1 is SQVTM and CDR2 is ANQGSEA. CDR3: CSVEDFWTQYF. The CDR3 bases are TGCAGCGTTGAAGATTTCTGGACCCAGTACTTC. Drawing the rest from reference TRBV29-1 and TRBJ2-5, the complete variable domain is SAVISQKPSRDICQRGTSLTIQCQVDSQVTMMFWYRQQPGQSLTLIATANQGSEATYESGFVIDKFPISRPNLTFSTLTVSNMSPEDSSIYLCSVEDFWTQYFGPGTRLLVL.

The chain links TRBV5-1 to TRBJ2-1, with D possibly matching TRBD1 (6 bases). This CDR3 spans 13 amino acids. Germline V gene lookup returns CDR1 SGHRS and CDR2 YFSETQ. V was clipped by 4 bases and J by 9 bases, with 14 bases between them. The CDR3 sequence: CASSRHTGFEQFF. In DNA form, the CDR3 reads TGCGCCAGCAGCCGGCATACAGGGTTTGAGCAGTTCTTC.

The chain joins TRBV6-5 to TRBJ1-2; tentative D call: TRBD1 (5 bases). Germline assignment: CDR1 MNHEY and CDR2 SVGAGI. This CDR3 has 14 amino acids. Trimming took 7 bases from V and 2 from J, leaving 14 bases between them. The CDR3 spells CASIVTEGNYGYTF. The DNA for the CDR3 is TGTGCCAGCATCGTCACGGAGGGGAACTATGGCTACACCTTC.

V is TRBV27 and J is TRBJ2-7; D possibly corresponds to TRBD2 (6 bases). Germline lookup yields CDR1 MNHEY and CDR2 SMNVEV (reference sequence). Trimming took 1 base from V and 1 from J, leaving 17 bases between them. CDR3 length: 17 residues. Written as DNA, the CDR3 is TGTGCCAGCAGTTTATTTATCCCGTCCGGGACTTCCTACGAGCAGTACTTC. Translating gives CASSLFIPSGTSYEQYF.

This clone was seen a single time. This sequence joins TRBV15 and TRBJ1-5; 7 bases are a match to TRBD1. The V and J ends lost 3 bases and 6 bases, in that order; junction bases with no gene match: 2. The CDR3 has 13 amino acids. Germline CDR1 reads LNHNV; CDR2 reads YYDKDF (reference sequence). This CDR3 reads CATSSYRGQPQHF. CDR3 bases: TGTGCCACCAGCAGTTACAGGGGTCAGCCCCAGCATTTT.

J is TRBJ2-5 and V is TRBV3-1 (or the pseudogene TRBV3-2); D is unresolved. V lost 2 bases and J lost 4, with 11 bases in between. The germline V gene has CDR1 LGHDT and CDR2 YNNKEL (reference sequence). This CDR3 is built from 14 residues. CDR3 nucleotides: TGTGCCAGCAGCCAATTCTTCGTCCGAGAGACCCAGTACTTC. Its translation is CASSQFFVRETQYF.

The chain joins TRBV11-1 to TRBJ2-7; D is unclear. This CDR3 has 12 amino acids. Germline V gene data show CDR1 as SGHAT and CDR2 as FQDESV (reference sequence). V lost 2 bases, J lost 5 bases, and 7 bases lay in between. CDR3 sequence (DNA): TGTGCCAGCAGCTTACAGGCTAACGAGCAGTACTTC. Its protein product is CASSLQANEQYF.

The gene calls are TRBV16 and TRBJ1-4, with 8 positions matching TRBD1. CDR1 and CDR2 (germline): KGHSY, FQNENV. Unmatched junction bases numbered 4, after V lost 2 bases and J lost 5 bases. This CDR3 has 15 amino acids. The CDR3 loop reads CASSQTRQGNEKLFF. DNA for the CDR3: TGTGCCAGCAGCCAAACGAGACAGGGGAATGAAAAACTGTTTTTT.

The rearrangement uses TRBV21-1 and TRBJ1-2; TRBD1 is the table's D call, not checked against the DNA. TRBV21-1 is given as a pseudogene. This CDR3 spans 14 amino acids. CDR3 DNA sequence: TGTGCCAGCAAAAGGACAGGGAGCTCCTATGGCTACACCTTC. This codes for CASKRTGSSYGYTF.